The clone carrying this T cell receptor beta chain showed up just a few times. What it binds is unknown. Germline V gene data show CDR1 as SGHAT and CDR2 as FQDESV (reference sequence). V lost 6 bases and J lost 5, with 10 bases in between. This CDR3 has 13 residues. Data came from immunoSEQ multiplex PCR; TCRdb stores just in-frame clones and leaves some out. The table includes about 140,000 clones, 90% detected once. The sample comes from a study of T cell responses to AZD1222 COVID-19 vaccine. General study results and limits: Scientists sampled the repertoires only once the peak T cell response had passed. Dominant CD4 TCR responses targeted spike regions 160-218 and 743-854. Two doses of AZD1222 preceded a rise in Spike-specific TCR breadth and depth. Baseline serology detected seropositivity in only five to seven AZD1222 recipients.

Sequencing was performed on peripheral blood, taken on day 0 of AZD1222 vaccination. V usage is TRBV11-1 and J usage is TRBJ2-2; tentative D call: TRBD1 (6 bases). This clonotype was obtained from an adult in good health. The CDR3 protein is CASSTGQTGELFF. The CDR3 region has the DNA TGTGCCAGCAGTACAGGGCAAACCGGGGAGCTGTTTTTT.